A single sample gave rise to the 3 T cell receptor beta chains below, sequenced in a study of T cells expressing NK-cell markers. TCRdb reanalyzed the 5' RACE reads, giving one entry per CDR3 protein sequence and no DNA. The sample table sets out roughly 390,000 distinct CDR3 sequences. The sequenced sample was blood T cells: a sorted CD56 or NKG2C T cell subset, CD4+ or CD8+ T cells, or bulk PBMC T cells (not recorded which). The source is a man aged 18-69 years in good health.

The chain joins TRBV3-1 to TRBJ1-4. This CDR3 comprises 12 residues. CDR1 is LGHDT and CDR2 is YNNKEL in the germline V gene (reference sequence). CDR3 amino acids: CASRRKDEKLFF.

The rearrangement links TRBV7-2 to TRBJ2-1; lacking DNA, the TRBD2 call made by TCRdb goes unchecked. Germline V CDR1 and CDR2: SGHTA, FQGNSA. The CDR3 is 15 residues long. CDR3 sequence: CASRAELAGFGEQFF. Looking up the rest from reference TRBV7-2 and TRBJ2-1 gives the full variable domain: GAGVSQSPSNKVTEKGKDVELRCDPISGHTALYWYRQSLGQGLEFLIYFQGNSAPDKSGLPSDRFSAERTGGSVSTLTIQRTQQEDSAVYLCASRAELAGFGEQFFGPGTRLTVL.

The gene calls are TRBV7-9 and TRBJ2-2; no DNA is available, so the TRBD1 call from TCRdb remains unchecked. The CDR3 has 17 amino acids. The germline CDR1 and CDR2 sequences are SEHNR and FQNEAQ (reference sequence). The CDR3 spells CASTPPKGARYTGELFF. The complete variable domain, with remaining parts taken from reference TRBV7-9 and TRBJ2-2, reads DTGVSQNPRHKITKRGQNVTFRCDPISEHNRLYWYRQTLGQGPEFLTYFQNEAQLEKSRLLSDRFSAERPKGSFSTLEIQRTEQGDSAMYLCASTPPKGARYTGELFFGEGSRLTVL.